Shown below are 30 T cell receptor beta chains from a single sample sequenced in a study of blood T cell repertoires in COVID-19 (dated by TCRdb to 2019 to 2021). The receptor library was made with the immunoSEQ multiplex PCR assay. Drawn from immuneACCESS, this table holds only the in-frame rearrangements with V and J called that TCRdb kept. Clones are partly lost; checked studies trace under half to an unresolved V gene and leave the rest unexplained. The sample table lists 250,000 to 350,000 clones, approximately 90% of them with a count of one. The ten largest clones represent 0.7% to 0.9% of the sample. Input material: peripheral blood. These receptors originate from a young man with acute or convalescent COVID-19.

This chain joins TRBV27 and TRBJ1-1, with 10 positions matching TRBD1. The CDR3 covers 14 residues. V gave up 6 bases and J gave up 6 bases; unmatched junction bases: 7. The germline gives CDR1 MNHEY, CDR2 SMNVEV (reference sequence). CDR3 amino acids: CASRERQGAAEAFF. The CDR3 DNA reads TGTGCCAGCAGGGAGAGACAGGGGGCTGCTGAAGCTTTCTTT.

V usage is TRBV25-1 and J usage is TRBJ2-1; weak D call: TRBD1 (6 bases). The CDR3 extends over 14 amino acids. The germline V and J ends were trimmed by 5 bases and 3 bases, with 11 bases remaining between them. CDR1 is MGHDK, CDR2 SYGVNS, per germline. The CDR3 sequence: CASSRQELYNEQFF. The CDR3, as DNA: TGTGCCAGCAGTAGACAGGAACTCTACAATGAGCAGTTCTTC.

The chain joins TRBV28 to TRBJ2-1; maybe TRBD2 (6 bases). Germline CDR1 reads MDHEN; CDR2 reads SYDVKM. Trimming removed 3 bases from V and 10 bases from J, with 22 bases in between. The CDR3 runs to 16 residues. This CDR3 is CASSFSGAPRFGEQFF. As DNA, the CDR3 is TGTGCCAGCAGTTTTTCGGGAGCCCCTCGTTTTGGAGAGCAGTTCTTC.

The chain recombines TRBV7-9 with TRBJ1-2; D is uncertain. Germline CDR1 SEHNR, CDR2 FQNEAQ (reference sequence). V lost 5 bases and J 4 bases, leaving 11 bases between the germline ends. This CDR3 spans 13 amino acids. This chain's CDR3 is CASSNIATYGYTF. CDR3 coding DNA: TGTGCCAGCAGCAATATAGCGACCTATGGCTACACCTTC.

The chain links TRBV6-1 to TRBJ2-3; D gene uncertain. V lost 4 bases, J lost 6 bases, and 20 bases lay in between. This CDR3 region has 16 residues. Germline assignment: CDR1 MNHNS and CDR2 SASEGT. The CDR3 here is CASSVLAAIVLDTQYF. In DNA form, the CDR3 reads TGTGCCAGCAGTGTCCTTGCGGCCATAGTGCTGGATACGCAGTATTTT.

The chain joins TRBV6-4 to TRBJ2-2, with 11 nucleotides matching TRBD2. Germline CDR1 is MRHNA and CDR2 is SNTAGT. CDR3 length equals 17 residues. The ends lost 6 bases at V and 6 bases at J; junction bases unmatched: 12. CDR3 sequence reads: CASSWLAGGLQAGELFF. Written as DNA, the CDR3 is TGTGCCAGCAGCTGGCTAGCGGGGGGCCTTCAGGCCGGGGAGCTGTTTTTT.

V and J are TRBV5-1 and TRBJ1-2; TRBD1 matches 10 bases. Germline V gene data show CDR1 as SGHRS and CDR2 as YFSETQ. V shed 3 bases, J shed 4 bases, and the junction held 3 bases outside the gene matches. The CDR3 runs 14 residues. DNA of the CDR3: TGCGCCAGCAGCTGGGACAGGGGAGCCTATGGCTACACCTTC. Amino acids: CASSWDRGAYGYTF.

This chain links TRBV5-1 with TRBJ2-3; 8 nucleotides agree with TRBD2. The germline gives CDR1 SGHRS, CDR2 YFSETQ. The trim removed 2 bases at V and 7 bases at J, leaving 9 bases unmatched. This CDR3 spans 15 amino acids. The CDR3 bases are TGCGCCAGCAGCTTTCAAGCGGGAGTCATAAATACGCAGTATTTT. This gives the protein CASSFQAGVINTQYF. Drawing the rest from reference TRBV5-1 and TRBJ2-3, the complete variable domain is KAGVTQTPRYLIKTRGQQVTLSCSPISGHRSVSWYQQTPGQGLQFLFEYFSETQRNKGNFPGRFSGRQFSNSRSEMNVSTLELGDSALYLCASSFQAGVINTQYFGPGTRLTVL.

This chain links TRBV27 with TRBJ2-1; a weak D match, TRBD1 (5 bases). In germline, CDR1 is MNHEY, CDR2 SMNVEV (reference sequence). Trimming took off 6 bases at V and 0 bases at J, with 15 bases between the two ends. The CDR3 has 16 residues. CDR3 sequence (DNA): TGTGCCAGCAGCCTAATTAGGGGATTCTCCTACAATGAGCAGTTCTTC. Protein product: CASSLIRGFSYNEQFF.

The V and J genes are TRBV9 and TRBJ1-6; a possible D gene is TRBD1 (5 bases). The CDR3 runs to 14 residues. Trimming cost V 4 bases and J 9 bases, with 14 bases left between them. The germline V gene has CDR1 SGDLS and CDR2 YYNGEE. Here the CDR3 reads CASSNGAGGSPLHF. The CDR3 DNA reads TGTGCCAGCAGCAATGGGGCAGGTGGTTCACCCCTCCACTTT. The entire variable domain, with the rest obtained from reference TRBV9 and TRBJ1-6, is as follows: DSGVTQTPKHLITATGQRVTLRCSPRSGDLSVYWYQQSLDQGLQFLIQYYNGEERAKGNILERFSAQQFPDLHSELNLSSLELGDSALYFCASSNGAGGSPLHFGNGTRLTVT.

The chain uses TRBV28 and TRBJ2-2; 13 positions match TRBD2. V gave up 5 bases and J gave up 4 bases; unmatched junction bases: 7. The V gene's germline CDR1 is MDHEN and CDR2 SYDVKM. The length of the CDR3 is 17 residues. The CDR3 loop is CASSPIGLAGVTGELFF. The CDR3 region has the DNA TGTGCCAGCAGTCCTATAGGACTAGCGGGAGTCACCGGGGAGCTGTTTTTT.

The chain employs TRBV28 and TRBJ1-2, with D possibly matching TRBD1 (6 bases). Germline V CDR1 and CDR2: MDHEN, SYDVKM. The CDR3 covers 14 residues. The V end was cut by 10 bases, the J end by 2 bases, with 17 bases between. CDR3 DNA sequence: TGTGCCATTTCGGGGACGGGACAAAACTATGGCTACACCTTC. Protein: CAISGTGQNYGYTF.

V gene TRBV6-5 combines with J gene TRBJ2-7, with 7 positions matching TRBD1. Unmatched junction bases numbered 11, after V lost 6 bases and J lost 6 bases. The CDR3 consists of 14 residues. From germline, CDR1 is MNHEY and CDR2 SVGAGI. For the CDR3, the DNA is TGTGCCAGCAGGACCCGATCGACAGGGTTCGAGCAGTACTTC. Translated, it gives CASRTRSTGFEQYF.

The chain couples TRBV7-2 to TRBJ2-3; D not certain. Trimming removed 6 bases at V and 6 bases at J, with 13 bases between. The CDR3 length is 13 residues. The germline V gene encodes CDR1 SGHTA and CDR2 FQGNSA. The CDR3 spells CASSNSPVDTQYF. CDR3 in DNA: TGTGCCAGCAGTAATTCTCCGGTGGATACGCAGTATTTT.

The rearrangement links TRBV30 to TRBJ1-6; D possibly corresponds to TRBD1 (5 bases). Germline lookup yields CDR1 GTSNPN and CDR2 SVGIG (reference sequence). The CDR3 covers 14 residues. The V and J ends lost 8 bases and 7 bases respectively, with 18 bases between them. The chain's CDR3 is CALVRKGANSPLHF. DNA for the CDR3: TGTGCCCTTGTACGGAAAGGGGCGAATTCACCCCTCCACTTT.

CDR3 sequence reads: CASSIDTSGEQFF. The CDR3 nucleotides read TGTGCCAGTAGTATAGATACCTCGGGTGAGCAGTTCTTC. The chain carries TRBV19 and TRBJ2-1, with D unclear. Between the trimmed V and J ends, which lost 0 bases and 9 bases, there was a span of 9 bases. This CDR3 region has 13 residues. Germline V CDR1 and CDR2: LNHDA, SQIVND (reference sequence).

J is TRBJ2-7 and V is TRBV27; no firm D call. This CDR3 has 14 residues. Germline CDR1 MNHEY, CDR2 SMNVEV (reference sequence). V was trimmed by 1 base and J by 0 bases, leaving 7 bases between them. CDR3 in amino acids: CASSLWASSYEQYF. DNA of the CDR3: TGTGCCAGCAGTTTATGGGCCAGCTCCTACGAGCAGTACTTC.

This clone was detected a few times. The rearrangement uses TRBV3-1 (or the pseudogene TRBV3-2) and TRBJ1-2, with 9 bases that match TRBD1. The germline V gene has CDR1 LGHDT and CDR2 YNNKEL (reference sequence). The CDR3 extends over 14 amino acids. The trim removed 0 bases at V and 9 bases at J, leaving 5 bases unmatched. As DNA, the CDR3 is TGTGCCAGCAGCCAAGATCAACAGGGGGCTCGCTACACCTTC. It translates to CASSQDQQGARYTF.

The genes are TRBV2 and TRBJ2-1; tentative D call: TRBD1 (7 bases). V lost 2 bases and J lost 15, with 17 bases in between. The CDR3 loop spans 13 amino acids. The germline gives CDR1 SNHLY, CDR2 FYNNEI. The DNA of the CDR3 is TGTGCCAGCAGTGAATGGAGGGGGCTCGGTGGGTTCTTC. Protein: CASSEWRGLGGFF.

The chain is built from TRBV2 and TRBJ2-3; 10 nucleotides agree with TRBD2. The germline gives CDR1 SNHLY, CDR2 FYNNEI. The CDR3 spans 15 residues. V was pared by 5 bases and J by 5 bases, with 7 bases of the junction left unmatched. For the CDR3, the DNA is TGTGCCAGCAGTCCCATAACTAGCGGGATAGATACGCAGTATTTT. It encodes CASSPITSGIDTQYF.

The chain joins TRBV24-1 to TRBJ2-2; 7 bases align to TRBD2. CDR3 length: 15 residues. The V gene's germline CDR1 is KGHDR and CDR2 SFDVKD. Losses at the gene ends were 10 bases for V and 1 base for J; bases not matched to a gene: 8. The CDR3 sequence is CATQAGGGNTGELFF. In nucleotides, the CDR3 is TGTGCCACTCAGGCGGGCGGGGGGAACACCGGGGAGCTGTTTTTT.

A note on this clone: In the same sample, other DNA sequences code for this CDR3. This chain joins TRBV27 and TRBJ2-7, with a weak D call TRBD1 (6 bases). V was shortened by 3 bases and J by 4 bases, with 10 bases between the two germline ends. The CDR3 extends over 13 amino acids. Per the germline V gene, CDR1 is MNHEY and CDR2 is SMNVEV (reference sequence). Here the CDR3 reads CASSLGQSYEQYF. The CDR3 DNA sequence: TGTGCCAGCAGTTTGGGACAATCGTACGAGCAGTACTTC.

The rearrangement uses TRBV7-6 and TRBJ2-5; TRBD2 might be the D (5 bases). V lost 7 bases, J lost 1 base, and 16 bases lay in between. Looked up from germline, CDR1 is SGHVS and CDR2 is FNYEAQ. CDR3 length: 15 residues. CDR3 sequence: CASTLGSSLQETQYF. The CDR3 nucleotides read TGTGCCAGCACTCTAGGGAGCAGCCTCCAAGAGACCCAGTACTTC.

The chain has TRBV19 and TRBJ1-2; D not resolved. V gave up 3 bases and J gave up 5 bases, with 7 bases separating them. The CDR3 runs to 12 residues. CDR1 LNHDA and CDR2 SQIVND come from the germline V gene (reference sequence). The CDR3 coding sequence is TGTGCCAGTAGTATTCACAGATATGGCTACACCTTC. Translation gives CASSIHRYGYTF.

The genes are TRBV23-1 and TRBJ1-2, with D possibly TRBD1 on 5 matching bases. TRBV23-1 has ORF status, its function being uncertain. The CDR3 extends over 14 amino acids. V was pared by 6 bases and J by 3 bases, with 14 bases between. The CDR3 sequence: CASSPYQGYYGYTF. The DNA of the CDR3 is TGCGCCAGCAGCCCTTATCAGGGTTACTATGGCTACACCTTC.

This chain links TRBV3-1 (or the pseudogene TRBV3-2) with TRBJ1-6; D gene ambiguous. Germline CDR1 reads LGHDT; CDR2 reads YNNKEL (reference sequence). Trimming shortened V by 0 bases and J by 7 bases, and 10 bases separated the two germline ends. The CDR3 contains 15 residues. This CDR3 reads CASSQDLRSNSPLHF. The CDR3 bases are TGTGCCAGCAGCCAAGATCTGAGGTCCAATTCACCCCTCCACTTT.

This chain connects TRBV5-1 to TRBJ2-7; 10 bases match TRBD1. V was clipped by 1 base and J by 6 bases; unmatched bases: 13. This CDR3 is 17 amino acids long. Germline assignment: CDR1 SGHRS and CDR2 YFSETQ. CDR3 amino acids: CASSLNVVGTGALEQYF. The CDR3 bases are TGCGCCAGCAGCTTGAACGTTGTGGGGACAGGGGCTCTCGAGCAGTACTTC. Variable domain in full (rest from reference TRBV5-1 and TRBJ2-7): KAGVTQTPRYLIKTRGQQVTLSCSPISGHRSVSWYQQTPGQGLQFLFEYFSETQRNKGNFPGRFSGRQFSNSRSEMNVSTLELGDSALYLCASSLNVVGTGALEQYFGPGTRLTVT.

The CDR3 spells CASSLETLLGTDTQYF. In DNA, the CDR3 is TGTGCCAGCAGCTTAGAAACTCTTCTCGGTACAGATACGCAGTATTTT. J is TRBJ2-3 and V is TRBV7-9; the D is unclear. This CDR3 has 16 amino acids. From germline, CDR1 is SEHNR and CDR2 FQNEAQ (reference sequence). The V and J ends lost 1 base and 3 bases respectively, with 14 bases between them. The variable domain in full, with the rest retrieved from reference TRBV7-9 and TRBJ2-3, is DTGVSQNPRHKITKRGQNVTFRCDPISEHNRLYWYRQTLGQGPEFLTYFQNEAQLEKSRLLSDRFSAERPKGSFSTLEIQRTEQGDSAMYLCASSLETLLGTDTQYFGPGTRLTVL.

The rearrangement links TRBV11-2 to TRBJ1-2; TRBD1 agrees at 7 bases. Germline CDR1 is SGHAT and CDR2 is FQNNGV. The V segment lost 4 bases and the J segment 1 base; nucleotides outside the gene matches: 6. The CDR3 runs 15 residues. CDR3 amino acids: CASSSIRDSNYGYTF. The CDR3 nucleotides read TGTGCCAGCAGCTCAATACGGGACAGTAACTATGGCTACACCTTC. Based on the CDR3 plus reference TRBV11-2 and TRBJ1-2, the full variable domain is EAGVAQSPRYKIIEKRQSVAFWCNPISGHATLYWYQQILGQGPKLLIQFQNNGVVDDSQLPKDRFSAERLKGVDSTLKIQPAKLEDSAVYLCASSSIRDSNYGYTFGSGTRLTVV.

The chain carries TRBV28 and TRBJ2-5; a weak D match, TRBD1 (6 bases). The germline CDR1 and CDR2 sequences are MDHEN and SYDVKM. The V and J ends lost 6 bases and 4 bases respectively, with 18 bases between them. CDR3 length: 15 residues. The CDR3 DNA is TGTGCCAGCAGCCTAACCCCAACAGGGCCAGAGACCCAGTACTTC. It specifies CASSLTPTGPETQYF.